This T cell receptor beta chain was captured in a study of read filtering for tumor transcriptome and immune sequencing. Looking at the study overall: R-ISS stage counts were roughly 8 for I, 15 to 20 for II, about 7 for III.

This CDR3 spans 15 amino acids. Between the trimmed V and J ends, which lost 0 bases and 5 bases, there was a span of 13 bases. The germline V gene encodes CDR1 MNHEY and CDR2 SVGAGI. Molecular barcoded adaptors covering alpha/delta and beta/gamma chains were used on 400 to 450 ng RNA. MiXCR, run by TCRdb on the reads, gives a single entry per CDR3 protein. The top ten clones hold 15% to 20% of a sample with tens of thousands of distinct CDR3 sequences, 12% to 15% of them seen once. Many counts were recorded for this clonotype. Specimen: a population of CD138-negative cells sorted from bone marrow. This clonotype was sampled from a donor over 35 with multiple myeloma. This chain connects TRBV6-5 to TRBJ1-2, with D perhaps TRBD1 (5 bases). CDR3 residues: CASSYSRQNRYGYTF. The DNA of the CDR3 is TGTGCCAGCAGTTACTCAAGACAGAACAGATATGGCTACACCTTC.